This TCR beta chain was captured in a study of CD8 T cells in Susac syndrome. CDR1 and CDR2 (germline): SGHNT, YENEEA. V lost 5 bases to trimming and J lost 2 bases; unmatched junction nucleotides: 9. There are 16 residues in the CDR3. It was with random hexamers that roughly 0.5 to 1 ug RNA was reverse transcribed. From the immunoSEQ multiplex PCR reads, TCRdb called clonotypes with MiXCR, one entry per CDR3 protein. Among hundreds of thousands of distinct CDR3 sequences listed, roughly 95% were seen once. The authors carried out high-throughput sequencing of TCR beta. They applied it to CD8+ and CD4+ T cells obtained from blood. Negative isolation yielded CD4+ and CD8+ T cells, and FACS enriched TEMRA cells.

The TCR was taken from a human donor with multiple sclerosis. The sample consisted of CD4+ T cells from PBMCs. V usage is TRBV11-3 and J usage is TRBJ2-3; 8 nucleotides line up with TRBD2. CDR3 DNA: TGTGCCAGCAGCCCCAGGGTAGCGGGGTACACAGATACGCAGTATTTT. It translates to CASSPRVAGYTDTQYF.